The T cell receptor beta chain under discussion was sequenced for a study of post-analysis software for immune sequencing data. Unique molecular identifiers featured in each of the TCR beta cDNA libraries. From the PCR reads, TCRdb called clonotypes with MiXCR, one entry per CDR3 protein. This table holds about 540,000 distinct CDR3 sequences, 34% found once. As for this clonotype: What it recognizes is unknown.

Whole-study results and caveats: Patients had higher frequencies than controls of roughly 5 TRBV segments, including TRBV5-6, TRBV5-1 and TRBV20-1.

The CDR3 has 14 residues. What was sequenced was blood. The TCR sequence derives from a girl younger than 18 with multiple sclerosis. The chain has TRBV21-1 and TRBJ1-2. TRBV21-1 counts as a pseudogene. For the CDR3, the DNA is TGTGCCAGCAGCAAAGTGAGTGGAACAGATGGCTACACCTTC. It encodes CASSKVSGTDGYTF.